This T cell receptor (beta chain) was documented in a study of T-cell memory formation after mild COVID-19. Study-wide context: Largely, TCR clusters stayed within a single donor. Findings and caveats of the study: The study detected some responding clones in pre-infection memory, suggesting cross-reactive memory joined. CD4+ contracting clones were mainly CM and EM; CD8+ ones, EMRA.

The CDR3 covers 16 residues. Germline loops: CDR1 SGHRS, CDR2 YFSETQ. V lost 8 bases and J 0 bases, leaving 19 bases between the germline ends. TCRdb used MiXCR to reprocess the 5' RACE reads, holding one entry per CDR3 protein. This table has some 300,000 distinct CDR3 sequences, 19% appearing once. This clonotype was seen a few times. The antigen remains unidentified. The J gene is TRBJ2-3, the V gene TRBV5-1; TRBD1 might be the D (6 bases). The clonotype comes from a man younger than 35 who had mild COVID-19 (a few samples of this study predate the infection). Cell type and time point are not known. The sequenced sample was PBMCs or a T cell subset sorted from them (not recorded which). This CDR3 is CASHFGGQISTDTQYF. The CDR3 DNA follows: TGCGCCAGTCATTTTGGGGGCCAGATTAGCACAGATACGCAGTATTTT. The full variable domain, its missing parts supplied by reference TRBV5-1 and TRBJ2-3, is KAGVTQTPRYLIKTRGQQVTLSCSPISGHRSVSWYQQTPGQGLQFLFEYFSETQRNKGNFPGRFSGRQFSNSRSEMNVSTLELGDSALYLCASHFGGQISTDTQYFGPGTRLTVL.